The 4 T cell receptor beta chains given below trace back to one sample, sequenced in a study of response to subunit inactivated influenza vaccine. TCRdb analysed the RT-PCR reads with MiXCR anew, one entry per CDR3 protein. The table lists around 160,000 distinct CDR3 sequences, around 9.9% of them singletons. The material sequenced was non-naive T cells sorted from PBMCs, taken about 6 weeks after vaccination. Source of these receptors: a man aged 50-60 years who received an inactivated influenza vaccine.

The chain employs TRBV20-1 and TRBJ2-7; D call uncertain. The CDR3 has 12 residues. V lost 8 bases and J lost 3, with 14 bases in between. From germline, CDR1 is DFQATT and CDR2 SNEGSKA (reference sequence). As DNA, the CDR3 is TGCAGTTTTGAGTCCCCGAACTACGAGCAGTACTTC. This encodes CSFESPNYEQYF.

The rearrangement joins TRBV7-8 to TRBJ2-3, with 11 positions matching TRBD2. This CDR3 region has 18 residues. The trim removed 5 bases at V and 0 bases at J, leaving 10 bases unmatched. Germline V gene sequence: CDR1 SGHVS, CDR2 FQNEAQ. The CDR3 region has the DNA TGTGCCAGCAGCCCCATAGGGGGACTAGCGGAGAGCACAGATACGCAGTATTTT. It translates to CASSPIGGLAESTDTQYF.

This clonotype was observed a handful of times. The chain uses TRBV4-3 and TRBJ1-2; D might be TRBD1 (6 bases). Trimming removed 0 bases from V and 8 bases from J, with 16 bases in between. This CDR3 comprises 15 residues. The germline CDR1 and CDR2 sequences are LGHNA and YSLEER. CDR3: CASSQDSRGPEGYTF. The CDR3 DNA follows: TGCGCCAGCAGCCAAGATTCCAGGGGACCCGAGGGCTACACCTTC.

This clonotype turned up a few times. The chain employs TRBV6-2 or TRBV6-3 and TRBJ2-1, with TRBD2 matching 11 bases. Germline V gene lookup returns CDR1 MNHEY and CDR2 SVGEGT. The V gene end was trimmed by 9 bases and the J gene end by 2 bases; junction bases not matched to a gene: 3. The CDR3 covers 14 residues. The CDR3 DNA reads TGTGCCAGTGGGGGACTAGCGGCCTACAATGAGCAGTTCTTC. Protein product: CASGGLAAYNEQFF.